The clone carrying this T cell receptor beta chain was counted many times. If no ophthalmopathy progression occurred within 18 months, Graves' hyperthyroidism was stable. Each patient was aged 18 to 65 and had newly diagnosed hyperthyroidism of under 2 months' duration. Diagnoses used clinical symptoms, serum thyroxine and TRAb, thyroid ultrasound and orbital computed tomography. These data belong to a study of T cells in Graves' hyperthyroidism and ophthalmopathy. About the study: Once the initial diagnosis was made, peripheral blood was obtained before any treatment.

Using RNA transcripts as the source, TCR beta CDR3 regions were amplified. The HTBI primer set drove a first-round RT-PCR of the TCR CDR3. TCRdb used MiXCR to reprocess the multiplex PCR reads, holding one entry per CDR3 protein. The sample lists 450,000 to 650,000 distinct CDR3 sequences, roughly 20% occurring once. The sample taken for sequencing was blood. The receptor comes from a young man with Graves' hyperthyroidism.

CDR3 region: CATSDSTGTETQYF. In nucleotides, the CDR3 is TGTGCCACCAGTGATTCGACAGGAACCGAGACCCAGTACTTC. The chain joins TRBV24-1 to TRBJ2-5; D may be TRBD1 (6 bases). The CDR3 runs to 14 residues. Trimming removed 2 bases at V and 5 bases at J, with 11 bases between. Germline lookup yields CDR1 KGHDR and CDR2 SFDVKD.